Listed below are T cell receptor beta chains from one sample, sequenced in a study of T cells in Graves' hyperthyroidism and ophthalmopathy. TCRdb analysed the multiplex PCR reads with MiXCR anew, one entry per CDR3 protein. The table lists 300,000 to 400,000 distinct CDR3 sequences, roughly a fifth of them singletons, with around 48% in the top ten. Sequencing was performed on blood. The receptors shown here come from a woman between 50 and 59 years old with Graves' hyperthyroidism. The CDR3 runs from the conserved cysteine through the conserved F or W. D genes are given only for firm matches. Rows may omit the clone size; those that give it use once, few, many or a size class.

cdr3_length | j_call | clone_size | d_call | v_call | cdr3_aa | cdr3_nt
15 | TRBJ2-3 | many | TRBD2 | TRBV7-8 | CASSPGTSATDTQYF | TGTGCCAGCAGCCCAGGGACTAGCGCGACAGATACGCAGTATTTT
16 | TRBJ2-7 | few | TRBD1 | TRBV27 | CASSSGGGTGESEQYF | TGTGCCAGCAGTTCTGGAGGAGGGACAGGGGAAAGCGAGCAGTACTTC
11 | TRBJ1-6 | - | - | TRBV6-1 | CATGVNSPLHF | TGTGCCACGGGGGTTAATTCACCCCTCCACTTT
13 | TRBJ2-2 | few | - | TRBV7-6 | CASSSGHTGELFF | TGTGCCAGCAGCTCCGGTCACACCGGGGAGCTGTTTTTT
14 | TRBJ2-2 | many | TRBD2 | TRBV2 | CASIGTRSTGELFF | TGTGCCAGCATTGGGACTAGGTCGACCGGGGAGCTGTTTTTT
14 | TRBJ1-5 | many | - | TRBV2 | CASTAMGSNQPQHF | TGTGCCAGCACTGCCATGGGGAGCAATCAGCCCCAGCATTTT
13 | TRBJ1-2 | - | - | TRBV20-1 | CSATGTSDYGYTF | TGCAGTGCTACCGGGACATCCGACTATGGCTACACCTTC
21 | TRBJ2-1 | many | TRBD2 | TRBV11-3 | CASSLGRRAVSSGSSYNEQFF | TGTGCCAGCAGCTTAGGTAGGCGGGCCGTGAGTAGCGGGAGCTCCTACAATGAGCAGTTCTTC
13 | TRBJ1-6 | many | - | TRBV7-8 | CASSLDRQGPLHF | TGTGCCAGCAGCTTAGACCGGCAAGGGCCCCTCCACTTT
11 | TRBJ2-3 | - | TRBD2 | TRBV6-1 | CASSTPGGQYF | TGTGCCAGCAGCACCCCGGGGGGGCAGTATTTT
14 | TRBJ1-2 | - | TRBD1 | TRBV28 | CAIGTGGANYGYTF | TGTGCCATAGGGACAGGTGGGGCGAACTATGGCTACACCTTC
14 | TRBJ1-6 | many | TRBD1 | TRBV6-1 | CASSSRDRAVPLHF | TGTGCCAGCAGTTCCCGGGACAGGGCTGTACCCCTCCACTTT
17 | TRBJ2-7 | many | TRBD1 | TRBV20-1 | CSARDTRQGGTPYEQYF | TGCAGTGCTAGAGACACACGACAGGGGGGTACCCCCTACGAGCAGTACTTC
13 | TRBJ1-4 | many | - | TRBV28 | CASRSGPGEKLFF | TGTGCCAGCAGAAGCGGACCCGGGGAAAAACTGTTTTTT
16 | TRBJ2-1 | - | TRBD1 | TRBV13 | CASSLDRGRAYNEQFF | TGTGCCAGCAGCTTAGACAGGGGGCGCGCCTACAATGAGCAGTTCTTC
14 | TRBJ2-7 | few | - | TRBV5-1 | CASSTRDTSYEQYF | TGCGCCAGCAGCACCCGGGACACCTCCTACGAGCAGTACTTC
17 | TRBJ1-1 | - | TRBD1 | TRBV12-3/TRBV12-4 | CASSGLGQGLLNTEAFF | TGTGCCAGCAGTGGCCTTGGACAGGGGCTTTTGAACACTGAAGCTTTCTTT
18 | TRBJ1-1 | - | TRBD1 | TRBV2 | CASSATGGSRGLNTEAFF | TGTGCCAGCAGCGCTACAGGGGGTAGTAGGGGTTTGAACACTGAAGCTTTCTTT
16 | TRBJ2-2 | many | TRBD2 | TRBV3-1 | CASSQGLAGGPGELFF | TGTGCCAGCAGCCAAGGACTAGCGGGGGGGCCGGGGGAGCTGTTTTTT
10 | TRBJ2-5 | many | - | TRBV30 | CAWSEETQYF | TGTGCCTGGAGTGAGGAGACCCAGTACTTC
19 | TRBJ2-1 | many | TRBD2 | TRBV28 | CASSLGGWGGSGRAREQFF | TGTGCCAGCAGTTTAGGGGGATGGGGGGGTAGCGGGAGGGCCCGTGAGCAGTTCTTC
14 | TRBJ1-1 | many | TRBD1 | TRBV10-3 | CAISVGQGNTEAFF | TGTGCCATCAGTGTGGGACAGGGAAACACTGAAGCTTTCTTT
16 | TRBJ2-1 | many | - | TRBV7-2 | CASSLGSRVVHNEQFF | TGTGCCAGCAGCTTAGGATCTCGGGTAGTGCACAATGAGCAGTTCTTC
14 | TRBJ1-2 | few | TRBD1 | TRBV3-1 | CASTPGQANYGYTF | TGTGCCAGCACCCCGGGACAGGCTAACTATGGCTACACCTTC
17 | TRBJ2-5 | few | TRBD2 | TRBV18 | CASSPPLASGDQETQYF | TGTGCCAGCTCACCACCGTTGGCTAGCGGGGACCAAGAGACCCAGTACTTC
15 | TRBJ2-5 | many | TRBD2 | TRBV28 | CASSLLAGDFETQYF | TGTGCCAGCAGTTTACTAGCGGGAGATTTTGAGACCCAGTACTTC
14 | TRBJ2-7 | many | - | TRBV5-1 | CASSPTSLGYEQYF | TGCGCCAGCTCTCCGACTTCTTTGGGGTACGAGCAGTACTTC
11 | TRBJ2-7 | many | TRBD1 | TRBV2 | CASRTGGEQYF | TGTGCCAGCAGGACAGGGGGCGAGCAGTACTTC
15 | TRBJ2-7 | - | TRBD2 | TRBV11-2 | CASSGRDGGGGKQYF | TGTGCCAGCTCCGGGAGGGATGGCGGGGGGGGGAAGCAGTACTTC
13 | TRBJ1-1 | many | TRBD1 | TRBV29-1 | CSVDTGGGTEAFF | TGCAGCGTTGACACAGGGGGGGGGACTGAAGCTTTCTTT
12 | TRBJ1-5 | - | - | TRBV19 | CASSTYSQPQHF | TGTGCCAGTAGTACTTATAGTCAGCCCCAGCATTTT
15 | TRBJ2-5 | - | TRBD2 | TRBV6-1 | CASRAGLAGLETQYF | TGTGCCAGCAGAGCGGGACTAGCGGGGTTGGAGACCCAGTACTTC
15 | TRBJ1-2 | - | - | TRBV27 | CASSLTAGAALGYTF | TGTGCCAGCAGTTTAACGGCAGGGGCGGCACTTGGCTACACCTTC
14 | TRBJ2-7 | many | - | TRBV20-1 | CSARDVRTTYEQYF | TGCAGTGCTAGAGATGTGAGGACAACCTACGAGCAGTACTTC
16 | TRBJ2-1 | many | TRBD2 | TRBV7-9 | CASSSREVGGDKEQFF | TGTGCCAGCAGCTCGCGGGAGGTCGGCGGCGACAAGGAGCAGTTCTTC
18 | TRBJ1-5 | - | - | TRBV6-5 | CASSYSKGRQGGNQPQHF | TGTGCCAGCAGTTACTCGAAGGGACGCCAGGGAGGAAATCAGCCCCAGCATTTT
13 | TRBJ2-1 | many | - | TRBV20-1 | CSASRDSYNEQFF | TGCAGTGCTAGTCGGGACTCCTACAATGAGCAGTTCTTC
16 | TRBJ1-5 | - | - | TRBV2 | CASSAEVGGEDQPQHF | TGTGCCAGCAGTGCCGAAGTGGGGGGGGAGGATCAGCCCCAGCATTTT
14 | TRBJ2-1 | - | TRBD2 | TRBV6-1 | CASGWAGGGNEQFF | TGTGCCAGCGGTTGGGCGGGGGGGGGGAATGAGCAGTTCTTC
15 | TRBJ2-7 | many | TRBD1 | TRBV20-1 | CSARVPGQGLYEQYF | TGCAGTGCTAGAGTACCGGGACAGGGGCTTTACGAGCAGTACTTC
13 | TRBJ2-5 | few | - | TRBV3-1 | CASRPTVQETQYF | TGTGCCAGCAGACCTACGGTGCAAGAGACCCAGTACTTC
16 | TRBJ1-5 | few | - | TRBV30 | CAWSVPGSHSNQPQHF | TGTGCCTGGAGTGTACCGGGTAGCCATAGCAATCAGCCCCAGCATTTT
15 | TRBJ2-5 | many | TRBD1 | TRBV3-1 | CASSQDGGRGETQYF | TGTGCCAGCAGCCAAGATGGTGGCAGGGGGGAGACCCAGTACTTC
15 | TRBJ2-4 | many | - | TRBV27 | CASSRSIIAKNIQYF | TGTGCCAGCAGCCGCTCTATCATAGCCAAAAACATTCAGTACTTC
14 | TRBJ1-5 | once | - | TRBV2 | CASSEAGVFQPQHF | TGTGCCAGCAGTGAAGCAGGGGTTTTTCAGCCCCAGCATTTT
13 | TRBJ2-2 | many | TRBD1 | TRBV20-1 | CSASRGHGGELFF | TGCAGTGCTAGCAGGGGGCATGGCGGGGAGCTGTTTTTT
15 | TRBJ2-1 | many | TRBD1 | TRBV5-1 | CASSFGGTGVNEQFF | TGCGCCAGCAGCTTCGGAGGGACAGGGGTCAATGAGCAGTTCTTC
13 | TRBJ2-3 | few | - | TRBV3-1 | CASRRGAADTQYF | TGTGCCAGCAGACGGGGGGCGGCAGATACGCAGTATTTT
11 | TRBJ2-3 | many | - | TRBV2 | CASRGADTQYF | TGTGCCAGCAGAGGGGCAGATACGCAGTATTTT
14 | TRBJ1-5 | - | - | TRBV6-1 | CASSEARFNQPQHF | TGTGCCAGCAGTGAAGCCAGGTTCAATCAGCCCCAGCATTTT